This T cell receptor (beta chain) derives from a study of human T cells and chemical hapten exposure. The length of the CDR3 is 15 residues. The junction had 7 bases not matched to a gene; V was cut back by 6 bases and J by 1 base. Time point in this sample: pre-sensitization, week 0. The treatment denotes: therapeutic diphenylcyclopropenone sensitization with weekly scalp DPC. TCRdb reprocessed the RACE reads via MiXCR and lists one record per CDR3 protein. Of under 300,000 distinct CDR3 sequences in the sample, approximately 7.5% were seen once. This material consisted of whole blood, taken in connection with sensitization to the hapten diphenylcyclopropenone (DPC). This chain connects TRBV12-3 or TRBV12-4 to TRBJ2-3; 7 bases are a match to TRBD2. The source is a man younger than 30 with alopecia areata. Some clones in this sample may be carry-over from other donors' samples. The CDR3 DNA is TGTGCCAGCAGGCCCACCGCGGGGGGCACAGATACGCAGTATTTT. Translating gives CASRPTAGGTDTQYF.